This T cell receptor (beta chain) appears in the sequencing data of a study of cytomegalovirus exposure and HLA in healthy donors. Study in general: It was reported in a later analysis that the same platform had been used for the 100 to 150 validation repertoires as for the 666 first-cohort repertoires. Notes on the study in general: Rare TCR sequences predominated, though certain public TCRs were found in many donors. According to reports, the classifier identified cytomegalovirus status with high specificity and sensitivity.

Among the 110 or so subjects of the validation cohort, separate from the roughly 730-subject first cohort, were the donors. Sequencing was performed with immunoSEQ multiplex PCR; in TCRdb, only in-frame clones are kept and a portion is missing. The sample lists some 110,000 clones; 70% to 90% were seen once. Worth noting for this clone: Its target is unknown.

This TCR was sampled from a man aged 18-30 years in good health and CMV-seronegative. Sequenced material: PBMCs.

DNA of the CDR3: TGTGCCAGCAGCCAAGGGACAGCGGACTACAATGAGCAGTTCTTC. The encoded protein is CASSQGTADYNEQFF. The rearrangement links TRBV4-2 to TRBJ2-1; D possibly corresponds to TRBD1 (6 bases). The CDR3 is 15 residues long. Trimming stripped 1 base from V and 3 bases from J, with 10 bases between. The germline V gene has CDR1 LGHNA and CDR2 YNFKEQ.